This is a list of T cell receptor beta chains from one sample in a study of CD8+ T cells in alopecia areata. Generated by immunoSEQ multiplex PCR, the TCRdb table keeps only in-frame clones and is missing some. The data contain 130,000 to 150,000 clones, about 47% of them seen just once; the ten biggest clones take up over 0.75%. The material was CD4+ T cells sorted from blood, obtained at week 0. These receptors all stem from a human donor with alopecia areata. Each CDR3 is given with its conserved first and last residue. A D gene is named only where the DNA matches it firmly. Size values are once, few and many counts, or a class for expanded clones, and some rows have none.

V gene	clone size	J gene	D gene	CDR3 DNA	CDR3 protein
TRBV29-1	.	TRBJ2-7	TRBD1	TGCAGCGTTACCGGGGACAGGGTACACGAGCAGTACTTC	CSVTGDRVHEQYF
TRBV6-5	few	TRBJ1-2	TRBD1	TGTGCCAGCACCCAAAACAGGGGCCGTGGCTACACCTTC	CASTQNRGRGYTF
TRBV29-1	.	TRBJ2-1	TRBD2	TGCAGCCAGAGAACTAGCGGGAGTTCGAGTGAGCAGTTCTTC	CSQRTSGSSSEQFF
TRBV29-1	few	TRBJ2-3	TRBD2	TGCAGCGTTCCCGTAGCGGGAGTTTCCACAGATACGCAGTATTTT	CSVPVAGVSTDTQYF
TRBV7-2	.	TRBJ2-7	.	TGTGCCAGCAGCTTAGCCAAACCCTCCTACGAGCAGTACTTC	CASSLAKPSYEQYF
TRBV30	.	TRBJ2-1	.	TGTGCCTGGAGTGTAGCGGAGAACAATGAGCAGTTCTTC	CAWSVAENNEQFF
TRBV5-1	many	TRBJ2-5	TRBD1	TGCGCCAGCAGCCCCAGGGATGACAGGGGAAAGTACTTC	CASSPRDDRGKYF
TRBV5-1	.	TRBJ2-5	.	TGCGCCAGCAGCCCCCAAGGGTGGGAGACCCAGTACTTC	CASSPQGWETQYF
TRBV29-1	.	TRBJ2-2	TRBD2	TGCAGCGCCTCCCCCGGGAGGCCGAACACCGGGGAGCTGTTTTTT	CSASPGRPNTGELFF
TRBV28	.	TRBJ1-1	.	TGTGCCAGCAGTCCCTTGACAGGCTTCGGGGACACTGAAGCTTTCTTT	CASSPLTGFGDTEAFF
TRBV4-2	.	TRBJ2-7	TRBD1	TGTGCCAGCAGCCCCTTGGGACAGAACCTTAATGAGCAGTACTTC	CASSPLGQNLNEQYF
TRBV5-1	once	TRBJ2-7	.	TGCGCCAGCAGCTTGGGCGGCGGGAACTCCTACGAGCAGTACTTC	CASSLGGGNSYEQYF
TRBV6-6	few	TRBJ2-7	TRBD1	TGTGCCAGCACCCCGGGACAGGGACTCTACGAGCAGTACTTC	CASTPGQGLYEQYF
TRBV7-8	.	TRBJ1-5	.	TGTGCCAGCAGCGAACCCAATCAGCCCCAGCATTTT	CASSEPNQPQHF
TRBV9	.	TRBJ1-5	.	TGTGCCAGCAGCGTAGAGGCAGACCAGCCCCAGCATTTT	CASSVEADQPQHF
TRBV18	.	TRBJ1-5	TRBD1	TGTGCCAGCTCCCCGGACAGGGGGCTAGGCCAGCCCCAGCATTTT	CASSPDRGLGQPQHF
TRBV29-1	few	TRBJ2-7	TRBD1	TGCAGCGTTGGTCAGGGGGCGTACGAGCAGTACTTC	CSVGQGAYEQYF
TRBV7-2	.	TRBJ2-7	.	TGTGCCAGCAGCTTAGCGGACGGGAGCTACGAGCAGTACTTC	CASSLADGSYEQYF
TRBV7-2	.	TRBJ2-3	.	TGTGCCAGCAGCCGAGAGCGGGCCTACACAGATACGCAGTATTTT	CASSRERAYTDTQYF
TRBV9	.	TRBJ2-1	.	TGTGCCAGCAGCGTAGTCCAGGGGGGCGATGAGCAGTTCTTC	CASSVVQGGDEQFF
TRBV5-6	.	TRBJ2-1	TRBD2	TGTGCCAGCAGCTTGGTGCGGGGGAGCTCCTACAATGAGCAGTTCTTC	CASSLVRGSSYNEQFF
TRBV5-1	.	TRBJ1-3	.	TGCGCCAGCAGCTTGGCGTTAGGGAGTGGAAACACCATATATTTT	CASSLALGSGNTIYF
TRBV2	.	TRBJ1-2	.	TGTGCCAGCAGTGAAGCATCGGGGGCCTCGAGGATAAATGGCTACACCTTC	CASSEASGASRINGYTF
TRBV29-1	few	TRBJ2-2	TRBD2	TGCAGCGTCCAGACTAGCGGAGGCACCGGGGAGCTGTTTTTT	CSVQTSGGTGELFF
TRBV20-1	few	TRBJ1-1	.	TGCAGTGCTTGGGACCTTGAAGCTTTCTTT	CSAWDLEAFF
TRBV30	.	TRBJ1-1	TRBD1	TGTGCCTGGAGAGAGGGGGCTGGTACTGAAGCTTTCTTT	CAWREGAGTEAFF
TRBV30	.	TRBJ2-6	.	TGTGCCGTTGTACAGGACTCTGGGGCCAACGTCCTGACTTTC	CAVVQDSGANVLTF
TRBV29-1	.	TRBJ2-3	TRBD2	TGCAGCGTTGAAGGGAGCGGGGATCGTACGCAGTATTTT	CSVEGSGDRTQYF
TRBV5-5	.	TRBJ1-5	TRBD1	TGTGCCAGCAGCTTGGAGGGGACAGGGGGGTGGCAGCCCCAGCATTTT	CASSLEGTGGWQPQHF
TRBV29-1	once	TRBJ1-2	.	TGCAGCGCTGTGTACGGGGGGCACTATGGCTACACCTTC	CSAVYGGHYGYTF